A selection of T cell receptor beta chains follows, all from one sample in a study of neurological immune-mediated disorders. TCRdb redid the calling of the 5' RACE reads with MiXCR, one entry per CDR3 protein. This sample has tens of thousands of distinct CDR3 sequences, with roughly 18% found just once. The material sequenced was PBMCs. Receptor source: a woman aged 40 to 50 in good health. Each CDR3 is given with its conserved first and last residue. The D gene is left open where the match is weak. Not all rows give a size; the values are once, few, many and, for expanded clones, a class.

d_call	clone_size	j_call	v_call	cdr3_aa	cdr3_nt
TRBD2	many	TRBJ2-5	TRBV7-2	CASSLARTSGIQETQYF	TGTGCCAGCAGCTTAGCCCGGACTAGCGGGATACAAGAGACCCAGTACTTC
.	many	TRBJ2-1	TRBV7-8	CASSLAVYTMKQFF	TGTGCCAGCAGCTTAGCAGTATATACAATGAAGCAGTTCTTC
.	many	TRBJ2-7	TRBV21-1	CASQWCAGATIYEQYF	TGTGCCAGCCAATGGTGCGCGGGGGCTACCATCTACGAGCAGTACTTC
.	many	TRBJ1-1	TRBV12-3/TRBV12-4	CASILGFTEAFF	TGTGCCAGCATCTTGGGGTTCACTGAAGCTTTCTTT
TRBD1	.	TRBJ2-4	TRBV30	CACIEGTGPKNIQYF	TGTGCCTGTATTGAGGGGACAGGACCGAAAAACATTCAGTACTTC
TRBD1	many	TRBJ1-4	TRBV28	CASSQTGSNEKLFF	TGTGCCAGCAGCCAGACAGGGTCTAATGAAAAACTGTTTTTT
.	many	TRBJ1-2	TRBV10-3	CAISESKETQHGYTF	TGTGCCATCAGTGAGTCTAAAGAAACACAGCATGGCTACACCTTC
TRBD2	many	TRBJ2-1	TRBV4-1	CASSQGGRDGGDNEQFF	TGCGCCAGCAGCCAAGGCGGGCGGGACGGGGGGGACAATGAGCAGTTCTTC
.	many	TRBJ2-7	TRBV4-1	CASSQQIVGVGVDEQYF	TGCGCCAGCAGCCAGCAGATTGTTGGGGTTGGTGTTGACGAGCAGTACTTC
TRBD2	many	TRBJ2-3	TRBV12-3/TRBV12-4	CASQLAGSPDTQYF	TGTGCCAGTCAACTAGCGGGGAGTCCAGATACGCAGTATTTT
TRBD2	many	TRBJ2-3	TRBV10-2	CASRKTSGSTDTQYF	TGCGCCAGCAGGAAGACTAGCGGATCCACAGATACGCAGTATTTT
TRBD1	many	TRBJ1-3	TRBV4-1	CASSQSDRETGNTIYF	TGCGCCAGCAGCCAGAGCGACAGGGAAACTGGAAACACCATATATTTT
.	many	TRBJ2-5	TRBV28	CASRGVGETQYF	TGTGCCAGCCGCGGAGTGGGGGAGACCCAGTACTTC
.	many	TRBJ2-5	TRBV20-1	CSAREGIQETQYF	TGCAGTGCTAGAGAGGGAATTCAAGAGACCCAGTACTTC
.	few	TRBJ1-4	TRBV19	CATRGRGGEQLFF	TGTGCCACCCGCGGCCGGGGCGGGGAACAACTGTTTTTT
.	.	TRBJ2-5	TRBV3-1	CASSQAFETQYF	TGTGCCAGCAGCCAAGCCTTCGAGACCCAGTACTTC
.	many	TRBJ1-6	TRBV5-1	CASSLEPASNSPLHF	TGCGCCAGCAGCTTGGAACCAGCCTCTAATTCACCCCTCCACTTT
.	many	TRBJ2-2	TRBV12-3/TRBV12-4	CASSLSVEELFF	TGTGCCAGCAGCCTTAGTGTAGAGGAGCTGTTTTTT